Presented here are 17 T cell receptor beta chains from one specimen sequenced in a study of blood T cell repertoires in COVID-19. Sequencing used immunoSEQ multiplex PCR; TCRdb keeps in-frame clones, though not all of them. The data contain over 150,000 clones, 82% of them singletons. Material for sequencing was peripheral blood. These receptors were obtained from a woman at least 80 years old with active or convalescent COVID-19.

The chain employs TRBV2 and TRBJ1-2; D gene unclear. The CDR3 is 15 amino acids. Germline lookup yields CDR1 SNHLY and CDR2 FYNNEI. Trimming took 6 bases from V and 0 from J, leaving 14 bases between them. CDR3 loop: CASSPRSATNYGYTF. In DNA, the CDR3 is TGTGCCAGCAGCCCCAGGTCCGCCACTAACTATGGCTACACCTTC. The full variable domain, rest sourced from reference TRBV2 and TRBJ1-2, is EPEVTQTPSHQVTQMGQEVILRCVPISNHLYFYWYRQILGQKVEFLVSFYNNEISEKSEIFDDQFSVERPDGSNFTLKIRSTKLEDSAMYFCASSPRSATNYGYTFGSGTRLTVV.

The genes are TRBV19 and TRBJ2-1, with a possible D match to TRBD1 (7 bases). Trimming shortened V by 0 bases and J by 9 bases, and 15 bases separated the two germline ends. The CDR3 has 15 residues. CDR1 is LNHDA and CDR2 is SQIVND in the germline V gene (reference sequence). The DNA for the CDR3 is TGTGCCAGTAGTATAGATGCTTCCAGGGGGGTTGAGCAGTTCTTC. The encoded protein is CASSIDASRGVEQFF.

V usage is TRBV10-3 and J usage is TRBJ1-3; TRBD1 might be the D (5 bases). The germline CDR1 and CDR2 sequences are ENHRY and SYGVKD. The CDR3 is 14 amino acids. The germline V and J ends were trimmed by 9 bases and 2 bases, with 14 bases remaining between them. The CDR3 protein is CAMRTPGTGNTIYF. In DNA, the CDR3 is TGTGCCATGAGAACTCCAGGGACTGGAAACACCATATATTTT.

The rearrangement joins TRBV5-1 to TRBJ2-3; no clear D. V shed 4 bases and J shed 2 bases, with 11 bases lying between them. In germline, CDR1 is SGHRS, CDR2 YFSETQ. The CDR3 consists of 14 residues. The CDR3 nucleotides are TGCGCCAGCAGCACTCCGAGAGACACAGATACGCAGTATTTT. Protein sequence: CASSTPRDTDTQYF.

The V call is TRBV7-2, the J call TRBJ1-2; D possibly corresponds to TRBD1 (6 bases). Germline V gene data show CDR1 as SGHTA and CDR2 as FQGNSA. CDR3 length: 16 amino acids. Trimming took 0 bases from V and 0 from J, leaving 11 bases between them. This chain's CDR3 is CASSLAATGSNYGYTF. CDR3 DNA: TGTGCCAGCAGCTTAGCTGCGACAGGCTCTAACTATGGCTACACCTTC.

This sequence joins TRBV11-2 and TRBJ1-2, with a weak D call TRBD1 (5 bases). Trimming left V 5 bases short and J 2 bases short, with 9 bases between. Looked up from germline, CDR1 is SGHAT and CDR2 is FQNNGV. The CDR3 sequence is 13 residues long. The CDR3 loop is CASSPSGNYGYTF. CDR3 nucleotides: TGTGCCAGCAGCCCATCAGGGAACTATGGCTACACCTTC.

The genes are TRBV7-3 and TRBJ2-7; maybe TRBD2 (6 bases). The CDR3 is 15 amino acids. Germline V lookup: CDR1 SGHTA, CDR2 FQGTGA. V was pared by 0 bases and J by 4 bases, with 13 bases between. CDR3 loop: CASSLTGIGGYEQYF. The CDR3 DNA reads TGTGCCAGCAGCTTAACGGGTATCGGGGGATACGAGCAGTACTTC.

This chain joins TRBV5-4 and TRBJ2-5; 9 positions match TRBD2. Germline CDR1 reads SGHNT; CDR2 reads YYREEE (reference sequence). This CDR3 is built from 15 residues. The V gene end was trimmed by 0 bases and the J gene end by 5 bases; junction bases not matched to a gene: 5. The chain's CDR3 is CASSLGTSVRETQYF. For the CDR3, the DNA is TGTGCCAGCAGCTTGGGGACTAGCGTCCGGGAGACCCAGTACTTC.

V usage is TRBV7-9 and J usage is TRBJ1-5; 7 nucleotides line up with TRBD1. Germline values: CDR1 SEHNR, CDR2 FQNEAQ (reference sequence). CDR3 length: 14 amino acids. V dropped 4 bases and J dropped 8; count of bases not matched to a gene: 8. The CDR3 reads CASSSDRDGKPQHF. CDR3 nucleotides: TGTGCCAGCAGCTCAGACAGGGATGGAAAGCCCCAGCATTTT.

The V call is TRBV5-4, the J call TRBJ1-2, with D possibly being TRBD1 (5 bases). Per the germline V gene, CDR1 is SGHNT and CDR2 is YYREEE (reference sequence). The V and J ends lost 6 bases and 2 bases respectively, with 14 bases between them. This CDR3 is 14 amino acids long. In nucleotides, the CDR3 is TGTGCCAGCACGCAACAGGTTGGCAACTATGGCTACACCTTC. The encoded protein is CASTQQVGNYGYTF.

The V and J genes are TRBV9 and TRBJ2-7; 10 bases are a match to TRBD2. V shed 0 bases, J shed 3 bases, and the junction held 12 bases outside the gene matches. CDR1 is SGDLS and CDR2 is YYNGEE in the germline V gene. The CDR3 has 18 residues. The CDR3: CASSVGPSGSFVFYEQYF. CDR3 coding DNA: TGTGCCAGCAGCGTAGGTCCTAGCGGGAGCTTTGTGTTCTACGAGCAGTACTTC.

The chain links TRBV25-1 to TRBJ1-1; D gene ambiguous. Trimming cost V 2 bases and J 0 bases, with 7 bases left between them. Per germline, CDR1 MGHDK and CDR2 SYGVNS. The CDR3 runs to 14 residues. The CDR3 region is CASSERNLNTEAFF. The CDR3 DNA reads TGTGCCAGCAGTGAACGTAACTTGAACACTGAAGCTTTCTTT.

The gene calls are TRBV7-8 and TRBJ2-7; TRBD2 matches at 11 bases. Germline-derived CDR1 and CDR2 are SGHVS and FQNEAQ. The trim removed 4 bases at V and 3 bases at J, leaving 5 bases unmatched. CDR3 length: 15 residues. The CDR3 bases are TGTGCCAGCAGCTCCAGACTAGCGGGAAACTACGAGCAGTACTTC. Translation: CASSSRLAGNYEQYF.

The rearrangement links TRBV28 to TRBJ2-6; 7 bases fit TRBD2. Germline trimming cut 8 bases from V and 2 bases from J; bases unmatched to any gene: 15. In germline, CDR1 is MDHEN, CDR2 SYDVKM. The CDR3 has 18 amino acids. This CDR3 reads CASLGRDYLTTGANVLTF. The DNA for the CDR3 is TGTGCCAGCCTCGGGCGGGACTACCTTACCACTGGGGCCAACGTCCTGACTTTC. Variable domain in full (rest from reference TRBV28 and TRBJ2-6): DVKVTQSSRYLVKRTGEKVFLECVQDMDHENMFWYRQDPGLGLRLIYFSYDVKMKEKGDIPEGYSVSREKKERFSLILESASTNQTSMYLCASLGRDYLTTGANVLTFGAGSRLTVL.

This chain uses TRBV23-1 with TRBJ2-7, with D perhaps matching TRBD2 (6 bases). TRBV23-1 is labeled an ORF, and its function is uncertain. This CDR3 has 16 amino acids. The V end lost 2 bases, the J end lost 2 bases, and 16 bases lay between the germline ends. The CDR3 spells CASSQPNGGIPYEQYF. The DNA of the CDR3 is TGCGCCAGCAGTCAACCAAACGGCGGGATCCCCTACGAGCAGTACTTC.

V is TRBV7-2 and J is TRBJ1-2; unclear D gene. The CDR3 loop spans 16 amino acids. Germline V CDR1 and CDR2: SGHTA, FQGNSA. V gave up 5 bases and J gave up 3 bases, with 19 bases separating them. The CDR3 region has the DNA TGTGCCAGCAGCCCCAGTGTACCCTGGCTCGACTATGGCTACACCTTC. It codes for CASSPSVPWLDYGYTF.

The gene calls are TRBV30 and TRBJ2-7; D perhaps matches TRBD1 (6 bases). The CDR3 runs 14 residues. Trimming pared 1 base from V and 1 base from J, leaving 11 bases between. The germline CDR1 and CDR2 sequences are GTSNPN and SVGIG (reference sequence). The CDR3 DNA reads TGTGCCTGGAGTGGCCTACAGGGATCCTACGAGCAGTACTTC. Amino acid sequence: CAWSGLQGSYEQYF.